These 5 T cell receptor beta chains were all obtained from the same sample, sequenced in a study of blood T cells in healthy people across ages. The use of a sample-barcoded 5' primer and a J-beta primer mix characterized a second PCR of about 7 to 12 cycles. One entry per CDR3 protein results from TCRdb running MiXCR on the 5' RACE reads. The table has hundreds of thousands of distinct CDR3 sequences, over 20% seen once. The sample consisted of blood. All receptors come from a man in his 70s in good health.

This clonotype was seen ten or more times. The chain is built from TRBV20-1 and TRBJ2-5, with 8 bases identical to TRBD2. TRBJ2-1 explains the end of the DNA better; the J call may be wrong. Germline assignment: CDR1 DFQATT and CDR2 SNEGSKA (reference sequence). This CDR3 is 14 amino acids long. CDR3 in amino acids: CSARPLAGTGEQFF. In DNA form, the CDR3 reads TGCAGTGCTAGGCCGCTAGCGGGTACGGGGGAGCAGTTCTTC.

The chain carries TRBV7-9 and TRBJ2-5; no definite D call. Trimming shortened V by 5 bases and J by 5 bases, and 9 bases separated the two germline ends. CDR3 length: 12 amino acids. Germline V gene sequence: CDR1 SEHNR, CDR2 FQNEAQ (reference sequence). CDR3 in amino acids: CASSHSEETQYF. CDR3 DNA sequence: TGTGCCAGCAGCCACTCCGAGGAGACCCAGTACTTC.

This chain uses TRBV2 with TRBJ2-3, with D tentatively TRBD1 or TRBD2 (6 bases each). Trimming pared 6 bases from V and 0 bases from J, leaving 13 bases between. Germline V gene sequence: CDR1 SNHLY, CDR2 FYNNEI. The CDR3 extends over 15 amino acids. CDR3 in amino acids: CASRNQGTSTDTQYF. DNA of the CDR3: TGTGCCAGCAGAAACCAGGGGACTAGCACAGATACGCAGTATTTT. The whole variable domain, filled in from reference TRBV2 and TRBJ2-3, reads EPEVTQTPSHQVTQMGQEVILRCVPISNHLYFYWYRQILGQKVEFLVSFYNNEISEKSEIFDDQFSVERPDGSNFTLKIRSTKLEDSAMYFCASRNQGTSTDTQYFGPGTRLTVL.

The CDR3 spells CASTRLAGDHYEQYF. CDR3 DNA sequence: TGTGCCAGCACCAGACTAGCGGGAGACCACTACGAGCAGTACTTC. The chain joins TRBV2 to TRBJ2-7, with 12 bases aligning to TRBD2. The V and J ends lost 7 bases and 3 bases, in that order; junction bases with no gene match: 7. The CDR3 contains 15 residues. The germline CDR1 and CDR2 sequences are SNHLY and FYNNEI.

This clonotype was recorded many times. The chain carries TRBV7-6 and TRBJ2-1; D is perhaps TRBD2 (5 bases). The length of the CDR3 is 15 residues. Per germline, CDR1 SGHVS and CDR2 FNYEAQ. Trimming left V 2 bases short and J 2 bases short, with 10 bases between. The chain's CDR3 is CASSLSLAAYNEQFF. The CDR3 nucleotides read TGTGCCAGCAGCTTATCGCTAGCCGCCTACAATGAGCAGTTCTTC.